This paragraph covers one T cell receptor (beta chain) sequence. The data were obtained in a study of blood T cell repertoires in COVID-19. About the study: Sites across the United States, Italy and Spain contributed samples from acute and convalescent COVID-19. Nucleic acid was either cDNA or gDNA, and it came from T cells, B-cell-depleted T cells, or PBMCs.

Original methodology: From reference gene primer amplification, estimates of nucleated cell counts were derived. Produced via immunoSEQ multiplex PCR; TCRdb's table is partial and in-frame only. D and trimming come from the DNA, and the V and J calls and clone size come from that table. The sample consists of about 210,000 clones, 89% of them appearing once. There are 12 residues in the CDR3. From germline, CDR1 is SGHNT and CDR2 YYREEE (reference sequence). Trimming shortened V by 6 bases and J by 7 bases, and 11 bases separated the two germline ends. The J gene is TRBJ1-5, the V gene TRBV5-4, with D possibly matching TRBD1 (5 bases). This clonotype originated in a woman aged 40 to 55 with acute or convalescent COVID-19. The sequencing input was peripheral blood. The CDR3 is CASIIGGQPQHF. As DNA, the CDR3 is TGTGCCAGCATCATCGGGGGGCAGCCCCAGCATTTT.